This passage covers 26 T cell receptor beta chains from one sample sequenced in a study of metastatic and nonmetastatic thyroid tumors. Using MiXCR, TCRdb re-called clones from the PCR reads. The sample holds roughly 7,400 clones, about 20% seen once. Patients were all untreated before their thyroid surgery. The sample comprised adjacent normal tissue. Receptors were obtained from a female donor with papillary thyroid cancer or a benign thyroid nodule (not recorded which). Some clones in this sample may be carry-over from other donors' samples.

This chain uses TRBV11-2 with TRBJ1-1; possible D gene TRBD1, 5 bases. Trimming removed 1 base at V and 4 bases at J, with 16 bases between. The CDR3 consists of 16 residues. CDR1 and CDR2 from the germline V gene are SGHAT and FQNNGV. CDR3 residues: CASSLVGRARGTEAFF. DNA of the CDR3: TGTGCCAGCAGCTTAGTTGGCAGGGCAAGGGGCACTGAAGCTTTCTTT.

The gene calls are TRBV28 and TRBJ2-5; possible D gene TRBD2, 6 bases. The CDR3 is 18 residues long. Germline CDR1 and CDR2: MDHEN and SYDVKM. V lost 7 bases, J lost 4 bases, and 28 bases lay in between. In DNA form, the CDR3 reads TGTGCCAGCACCTACTTGTACGGGCGGGACCGAAGTGGAGAGACCCAGTACTTC. Translating it yields CASTYLYGRDRSGETQYF.

By proportion, this clone is medium-sized. This chain's CDR3 is CASSVRVGNEQFF. The CDR3 DNA reads as TGCGCCAGCAGCGTCCGGGTTGGCAATGAGCAGTTCTTC. The chain carries TRBV5-1 and TRBJ2-1; no firm D call. The germline V gene has CDR1 SGHRS and CDR2 YFSETQ. V shed 4 bases and J shed 6 bases, with 11 bases lying between them. The CDR3 totals 13 residues.

This clone was counted only a few times. This chain uses TRBV11-3 with TRBJ1-1; D not resolved. The germline CDR1 and CDR2 sequences are SGHNT and YENEEA. The V and J ends lost 3 bases and 7 bases respectively, with 9 bases between them. CDR3 length: 12 amino acids. In DNA, the CDR3 is TGTGCCAGCAGCTTCACAGCTTATGAAGCTTTCTTT. Residues: CASSFTAYEAFF.

This clone was found many times. The chain is built from TRBV7-9 and TRBJ1-2; D call uncertain. Trimming took 5 bases from V and 6 from J, leaving 19 bases between them. This CDR3 is 15 amino acids long. Germline CDR1 is SEHNR and CDR2 is FQNEAQ (reference sequence). The CDR3 region has the DNA TGTGCCAGCAGCCCGGCCGGAGAGCGAATTAATGGCTACACCTTC. It specifies CASSPAGERINGYTF.

By proportion, this clone is medium-sized. This chain connects TRBV27 to TRBJ2-3; D is uncertain. This CDR3 has 11 amino acids. Germline CDR1 is MNHEY and CDR2 is SMNVEV (reference sequence). Trimming cost V 4 bases and J 5 bases, with 4 bases left between them. The DNA for the CDR3 is TGTGCCAGCAGTTATGGAGATACGCAGTATTTT. This gives the protein CASSYGDTQYF.

This clone is medium-sized in the sample. This rearrangement joins TRBV25-1 to TRBJ1-1; possible D gene TRBD1, 5 bases. V shed 8 bases and J shed 1 base, with 11 bases lying between them. CDR3 length: 13 residues. CDR1 MGHDK and CDR2 SYGVNS come from the germline V gene. The CDR3 nucleotides read TGTGCCAGCTCCTACGGGGGGAACACTGAAGCTTTCTTT. It yields the protein CASSYGGNTEAFF. The full variable domain, completed using reference TRBV25-1 and TRBJ1-1, is EADIYQTPRYLVIGTGKKITLECSQTMGHDKMYWYQQDPGMELHLIHYSYGVNSTEKGDLSSESTVSRIRTEHFPLTLESARPSHTSQYLCASSYGGNTEAFFGQGTRLTVV.

This clone was observed many times. This same CDR3 is encoded by further DNA sequences in the sample. The chain couples TRBV7-3 to TRBJ2-3; D might be TRBD2 (7 bases). The CDR3 is 14 residues long. Trimming pared 4 bases from V and 9 bases from J, leaving 17 bases between. CDR1 and CDR2 (germline): SGHTA, FQGTGA. CDR3 residues: CASSSDRFGGTQYF. CDR3 bases: TGTGCCAGCAGCTCAGACAGGTTCGGGGGGACGCAGTATTTT.

This clone is labeled as medium-sized. V usage is TRBV6-1 and J usage is TRBJ1-2, with D possibly matching TRBD1 (5 bases). V gave up 6 bases and J gave up 8 bases, with 19 bases separating them. This CDR3 contains 14 residues. The germline CDR1 and CDR2 sequences are MNHNS and SASEGT. In DNA form, the CDR3 reads TGTGCCAGCAGGACCCAATCGGGGCTATGGGGCTACACCTTC. This translates into CASRTQSGLWGYTF.

By share of the sample, this clone is medium-sized. In DNA, the CDR3 is TGTGCCAGCAGTTACGAAGGCAGGGAAAGACGGAACACTGAAGCTTTCTTT. Encoded protein: CASSYEGRERRNTEAFF. The chain joins TRBV6-5 to TRBJ1-1, with D perhaps matching TRBD1 (5 bases). The CDR3 has 17 residues. Germline-derived CDR1 and CDR2 are MNHEY and SVGAGI. The germline V and J ends were trimmed by 2 bases and 1 base, with 17 bases remaining between them.

J is TRBJ2-3 and V is TRBV6-1; 7 bases are a match to TRBD2. J was trimmed by 5 bases and V by 2 bases; bases with no gene match: 4. CDR1 is MNHNS, CDR2 SASEGT, per germline. CDR3 size: 14 residues. CDR3 amino acids: CASSERGVEDTQYF. The CDR3 DNA reads as TGTGCCAGCAGTGAACGGGGGGTTGAAGATACGCAGTATTTT.

This clone was counted ten times or more. A much larger clone differs by one base, so this may be a read error. V and J are TRBV5-4 and TRBJ2-2; 8 nucleotides align to TRBD1. Germline CDR1 reads SGHNT; CDR2 reads YYREEE (reference sequence). The CDR3 runs 14 residues. The CDR3 nucleotides are TGCGCCAGCAGTTGGACAGGGAACACCGGGGAGCTGTCTTTT. Amino acid sequence: CASSWTGNTGELSF.

By frequency in the sample, this clone is medium-sized. The chain links TRBV20-1 to TRBJ1-2, with D unresolved. Trimming removed 0 bases at V and 7 bases at J, with 12 bases between. Germline CDR1 is DFQATT and CDR2 is SNEGSKA (reference sequence). The CDR3 is made up of 13 amino acids. The CDR3 loop is CSARDERGFGYTF. The CDR3 region has the DNA TGCAGTGCTAGAGATGAGAGAGGATTTGGCTACACCTTC.

This sequence joins TRBV11-3 and TRBJ2-2; D is unclear. Germline V CDR1 and CDR2: SGHNT, YENEEA. V gave up 5 bases and J gave up 2 bases, with 9 bases separating them. This CDR3 comprises 14 residues. The CDR3 here is CASSARINTGELFF. The CDR3 coding sequence is TGTGCCAGCAGCGCCAGAATTAACACCGGGGAGCTGTTTTTT.

The CDR3: CSARPILWGDGNTIYF. CDR3 bases: TGCAGTGCTAGACCGATACTGTGGGGCGATGGAAACACCATATATTTT. This chain uses TRBV20-1 with TRBJ1-3; TRBD1 is a possible D gene (5 bases). Germline loops: CDR1 DFQATT, CDR2 SNEGSKA (reference sequence). The CDR3 is made up of 16 amino acids. V lost 2 bases, J lost 3 bases, and 17 bases lay in between.

This clone was counted ten times or more. V and J are TRBV24-1 and TRBJ2-3; 11 positions match TRBD1. Germline CDR1 KGHDR, CDR2 SFDVKD. This CDR3 is 15 amino acids long. Germline trimming cut 10 bases from V and 2 bases from J; bases unmatched to any gene: 7. This CDR3 reads CATQDRGPVTDTQYF. The CDR3 nucleotides read TGTGCCACTCAGGACAGGGGGCCGGTCACAGATACGCAGTATTTT.

The chain links TRBV19 to TRBJ1-2; a weak D match, TRBD1 (5 bases). V was shortened by 1 base and J by 2 bases, with 8 bases between the two germline ends. The CDR3 is 14 amino acids. Germline V CDR1 and CDR2: LNHDA, SQIVND (reference sequence). The CDR3 DNA sequence: TGTGCCAGTAGTATAGGGGGCGGAAACTATGGCTACACCTTC. As protein: CASSIGGGNYGYTF.

Within the sample, this clone is medium-sized. Other nucleotide sequences in the sample specify the same CDR3. The chain carries TRBV10-1 and TRBJ1-2; D gene unclear. This CDR3 is built from 13 residues. CDR1 and CDR2 (germline): WNHNN, SYGVQD (reference sequence). Trimming took 3 bases from V and 2 from J, leaving 7 bases between them. The CDR3 bases are TGCGCCAGCAGTGAACGGAGAAACTATGGCTACACCTTC. As protein: CASSERRNYGYTF.

This clone was detected ten times or more. The rearrangement links TRBV5-1 to TRBJ2-3, with TRBD1 matching over 8 bases. Germline loops: CDR1 SGHRS, CDR2 YFSETQ. The CDR3 contains 17 residues. J lost 0 bases, V lost 0 bases, and 6 bases had no gene match. CDR3 in amino acids: CASSLAAGGKSTDTQYF. In nucleotides, the CDR3 is TGCGCCAGCAGCTTGGCGGCAGGGGGCAAGAGCACAGATACGCAGTATTTT.

By its share, this clone is medium-sized. The chain employs TRBV19 and TRBJ1-4; tentative D call: TRBD1 (5 bases). The germline V gene encodes CDR1 LNHDA and CDR2 SQIVND (reference sequence). CDR3 size: 17 residues. V was pared by 2 bases and J by 10 bases, with 23 bases between. In DNA, the CDR3 is TGTGCCAGTAGTATACAGCGGGGGTGGGAGCGGGAGAGAAAACTGTTTTTT. It yields the protein CASSIQRGWERERKLFF.

V and J are TRBV3-1 and TRBJ2-6; TRBD1 might be the D (5 bases). The CDR3 consists of 13 residues. Germline CDR1 LGHDT, CDR2 YNNKEL (reference sequence). Trimming stripped 8 bases from V and 2 bases from J, with 7 bases between. CDR3 coding DNA: TGTGCCAGCCAGGGTGCTGGGGCCAACGTCCTGACTTTC. Protein sequence: CASQGAGANVLTF.

This clone was counted many times. The chain carries TRBV30 and TRBJ1-2; tentatively, D is TRBD1 (6 bases). The CDR3 length is 14 residues. Germline V gives CDR1 GTSNPN, CDR2 SVGIG (reference sequence). V was shortened by 0 bases and J by 7 bases, with 15 bases between the two germline ends. This chain's CDR3 is CAWSVVSGGGGYTF. DNA for the CDR3: TGTGCCTGGAGTGTAGTATCGGGGGGCGGTGGCTACACCTTC.

This clone was seen repeatedly, ten times or more. A much larger clone differs from this one at a single base, so this may be a read error. The gene calls are TRBV24-1 and TRBJ2-7, with 8 bases aligning to TRBD1. The CDR3 contains 13 residues. Per germline, CDR1 KGHDR and CDR2 SFDVKD. CDR3 DNA sequence: TGTGCCACCAGTGATAGGACAGGGCTTGAGCAGCACTTC. Amino acids: CATSDRTGLEQHF.

The chain links TRBV6-2 or TRBV6-3 to TRBJ1-1; maybe TRBD1 (5 bases). Germline CDR1 reads MNHEY; CDR2 reads SVGEGT. This CDR3 contains 14 residues. The V gene lost 7 bases and the J gene lost 0 bases, with 12 bases spanning the gap. The CDR3 sequence is CASTAGRLNTEAFF. The CDR3 coding sequence is TGTGCCAGCACAGCGGGGCGGCTGAACACTGAAGCTTTCTTT.

This clone has at least ten counts. V usage is TRBV19 and J usage is TRBJ1-5; 11 bases are a match to TRBD1. V was clipped by 7 bases and J by 6 bases; unmatched bases: 11. Germline V gene lookup returns CDR1 LNHDA and CDR2 SQIVND (reference sequence). The CDR3 consists of 16 residues. In nucleotides, the CDR3 is TGTGCCAGTAAGGGTCTGGGACAGGGGGGAATTCAGCCCCAGCATTTT. Its translation: CASKGLGQGGIQPQHF.

This clone was detected many times. CDR3 bases: TGTACCCCAGGACAGGGGGGTGAGCAGTTCTTC. This codes for CTPGQGGEQFF. This rearrangement joins TRBV24-1 to TRBJ2-1, with 10 bases matching TRBD1. CDR3 length: 11 residues. Germline CDR1 and CDR2: KGHDR and SFDVKD.